This T cell receptor (beta chain) was sequenced during a study of cytomegalovirus exposure and HLA in healthy donors. The overall study: Most genotyped donors, roughly 80% of 350 to 500, had Caucasian-associated genetic ancestry.

The PCR made use of 60 Vbeta and 13 Jbeta primers. Original data processing: Approximately 11 million shared chains were among the 65 million to 85 million unique TCR beta chains that a later analysis counted. The data were produced by immunoSEQ multiplex PCR, yet TCRdb's version contains in-frame clones alone and is incomplete. V, J and clone size were drawn from that table, and D and trimming were deduced from the DNA. This table has around 300,000 clones, around 90% appearing once. Trimming took off 2 bases at V and 1 base at J, with 8 bases between the two ends. Germline-derived CDR1 and CDR2 are SGHTS and YDEGEE. CDR3 size: 14 residues.

V and J are TRBV5-8 and TRBJ2-3; perhaps TRBD2 as D (6 bases). Sequencing was done on a sample of PBMCs. This TCR came from a woman aged 18-29 years in good health and CMV-seronegative. This CDR3 reads CASSLLAGTDTQYF. The CDR3 DNA sequence: TGTGCCAGCAGCTTATTAGCGGGCACAGATACGCAGTATTTT.